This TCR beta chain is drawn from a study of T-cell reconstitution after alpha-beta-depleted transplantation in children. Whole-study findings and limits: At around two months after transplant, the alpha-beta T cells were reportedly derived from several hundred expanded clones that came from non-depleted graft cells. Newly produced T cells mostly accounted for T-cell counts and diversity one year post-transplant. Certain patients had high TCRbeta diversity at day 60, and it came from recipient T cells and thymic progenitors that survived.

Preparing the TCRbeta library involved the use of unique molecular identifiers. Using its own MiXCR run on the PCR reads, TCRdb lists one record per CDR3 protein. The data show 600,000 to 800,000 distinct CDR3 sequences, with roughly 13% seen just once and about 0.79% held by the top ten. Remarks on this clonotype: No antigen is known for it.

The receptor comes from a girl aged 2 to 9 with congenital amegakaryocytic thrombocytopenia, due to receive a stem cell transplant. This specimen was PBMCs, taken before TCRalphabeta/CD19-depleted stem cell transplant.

The chain's CDR3 is CASSSGTGMEETQYF. The CDR3 bases are TGTGCCAGCAGCTCCGGGACAGGAATGGAAGAGACCCAGTACTTC. The chain links TRBV7-7 to TRBJ2-5; the match to TRBD1 covers 8 bases. Looked up from germline, CDR1 is SSHAT and CDR2 is FNYEAQ (reference sequence). V lost 4 bases and J lost 3; bases outside the gene matches: 7. This CDR3 comprises 15 residues.